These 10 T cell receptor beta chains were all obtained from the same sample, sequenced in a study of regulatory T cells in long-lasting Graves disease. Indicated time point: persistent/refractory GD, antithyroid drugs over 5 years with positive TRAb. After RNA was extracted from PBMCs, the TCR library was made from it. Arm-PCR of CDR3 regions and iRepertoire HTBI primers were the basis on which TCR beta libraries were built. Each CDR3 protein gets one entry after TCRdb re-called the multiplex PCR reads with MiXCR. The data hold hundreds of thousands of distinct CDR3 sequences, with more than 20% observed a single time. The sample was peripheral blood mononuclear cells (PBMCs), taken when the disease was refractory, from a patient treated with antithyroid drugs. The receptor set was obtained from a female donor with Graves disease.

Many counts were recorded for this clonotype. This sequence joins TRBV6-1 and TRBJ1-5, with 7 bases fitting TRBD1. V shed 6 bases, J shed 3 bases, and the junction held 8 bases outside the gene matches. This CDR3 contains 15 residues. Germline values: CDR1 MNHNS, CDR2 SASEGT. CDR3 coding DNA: TGTGCCAGCAGCTATACGGGACAGATCAATCAGCCCCAGCATTTT. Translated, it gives CASSYTGQINQPQHF.

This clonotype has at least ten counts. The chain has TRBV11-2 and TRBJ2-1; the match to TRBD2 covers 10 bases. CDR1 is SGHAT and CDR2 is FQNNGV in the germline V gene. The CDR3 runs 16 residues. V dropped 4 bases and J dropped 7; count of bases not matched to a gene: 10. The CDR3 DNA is TGTGCCAGCAGCTCGGCGACTAGCGGGCGAGGGAATGAGCAGTTCTTC. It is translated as CASSSATSGRGNEQFF. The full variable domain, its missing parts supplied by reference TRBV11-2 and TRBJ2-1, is EAGVAQSPRYKIIEKRQSVAFWCNPISGHATLYWYQQILGQGPKLLIQFQNNGVVDDSQLPKDRFSAERLKGVDSTLKIQPAKLEDSAVYLCASSSATSGRGNEQFFGPGTRLTVL.

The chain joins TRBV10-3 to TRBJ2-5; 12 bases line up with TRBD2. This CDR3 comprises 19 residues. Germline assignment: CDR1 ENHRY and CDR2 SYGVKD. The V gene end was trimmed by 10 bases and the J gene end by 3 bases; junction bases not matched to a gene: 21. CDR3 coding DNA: TGTGCCAGCGAGCGAGGGACTAGCGGGCCGGAGCGTCACAAAGAGACCCAGTACTTC. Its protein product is CASERGTSGPERHKETQYF.

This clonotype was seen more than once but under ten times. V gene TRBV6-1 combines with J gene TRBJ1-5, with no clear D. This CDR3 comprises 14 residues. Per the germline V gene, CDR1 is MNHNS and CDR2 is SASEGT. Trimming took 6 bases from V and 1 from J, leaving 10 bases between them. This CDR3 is CASRGSSSNQPQHF. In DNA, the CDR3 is TGTGCCAGCAGGGGCAGTTCAAGCAATCAGCCCCAGCATTTT.

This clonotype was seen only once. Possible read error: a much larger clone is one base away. CDR3 in amino acids: CASNLERALVSPLHF. CDR3 coding DNA: TGTGCCAGCAACTTAGAAAGGGCATTGGTTTCACCCCTCCACTTT. The chain uses TRBV7-2 and TRBJ1-6; D is uncertain. Germline CDR1 reads SGHTA; CDR2 reads FQGNSA. CDR3 length: 15 amino acids. The full variable domain, completed using reference TRBV7-2 and TRBJ1-6, is GAGVSQSPSNKVTEKGKDVELRCDPISGHTALYWYRQSLGQGLEFLIYFQGNSAPDKSGLPSDRFSAERTGGSVSTLTIQRTQQEDSAVYLCASNLERALVSPLHFGNGTRLTVT.

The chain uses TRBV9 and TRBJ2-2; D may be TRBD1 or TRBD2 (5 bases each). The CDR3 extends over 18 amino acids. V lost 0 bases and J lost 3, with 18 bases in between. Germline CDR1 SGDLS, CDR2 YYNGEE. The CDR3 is CASSVDGGMAFDTGELFF. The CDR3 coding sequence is TGTGCCAGCAGCGTAGATGGGGGAATGGCTTTCGACACCGGGGAGCTGTTTTTT.

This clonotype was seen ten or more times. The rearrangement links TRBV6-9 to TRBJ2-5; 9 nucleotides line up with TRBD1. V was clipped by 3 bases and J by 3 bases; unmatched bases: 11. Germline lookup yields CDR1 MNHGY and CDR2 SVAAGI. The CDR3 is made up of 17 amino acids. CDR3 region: CASSYTVPGQGKETQYF. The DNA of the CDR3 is TGTGCCAGCAGTTACACAGTTCCGGGACAGGGTAAAGAGACCCAGTACTTC.

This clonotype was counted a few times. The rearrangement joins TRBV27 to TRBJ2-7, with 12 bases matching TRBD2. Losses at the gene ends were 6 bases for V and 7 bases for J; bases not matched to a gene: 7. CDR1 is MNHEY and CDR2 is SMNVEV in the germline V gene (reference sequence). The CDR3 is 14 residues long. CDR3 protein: CASRLAGGPREQYF. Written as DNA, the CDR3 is TGTGCCAGCAGGCTAGCGGGAGGGCCGCGGGAGCAGTACTTC.

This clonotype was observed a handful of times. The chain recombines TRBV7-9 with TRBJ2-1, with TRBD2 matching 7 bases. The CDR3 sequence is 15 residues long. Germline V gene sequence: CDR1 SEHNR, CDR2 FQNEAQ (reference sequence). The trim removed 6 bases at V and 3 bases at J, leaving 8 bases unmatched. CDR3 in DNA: TGTGCCAGCAGTTCGGTGGGAGGGCTCTACAATGAGCAGTTCTTC. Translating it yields CASSSVGGLYNEQFF.

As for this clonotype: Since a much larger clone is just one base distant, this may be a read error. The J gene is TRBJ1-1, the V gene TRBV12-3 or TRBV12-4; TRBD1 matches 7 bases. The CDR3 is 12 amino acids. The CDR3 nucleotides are TGTGGCAGCAGCAGGGGGGACACTGAAGCTTTCTTT. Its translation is CGSSRGDTEAFF.